Each of the 12 T cell receptor beta chains below was sequenced from the same sample in a study of regulatory T cells in long-lasting Graves disease. Time point noted: newly diagnosed GD, antithyroid drugs for less than 3 months. Scientists built the TCR library using RNA that was extracted from PBMCs. To make TCR beta libraries, researchers used iRepertoire HTBI primers and Arm-PCR of CDR3 regions. TCRdb fed the multiplex PCR reads into MiXCR, producing one record per CDR3 protein. The sample has about 620,000 distinct CDR3 sequences, approximately 15% seen once; the top ten hold 15% to 20%. These data also formed part of another study, on T cells in Graves' hyperthyroidism and ophthalmopathy.

Sequencing used peripheral blood mononuclear cells (PBMCs), obtained at new diagnosis, from a patient treated with antithyroid drugs. Receptor source: a woman in her twenties or thirties with Graves disease.

CDR3: CASRRAESGSGNTIYF. The CDR3 DNA reads TGTGCCAGTAGGCGGGCGGAGTCCGGCTCTGGAAACACCATATATTTT. The genes are TRBV19 and TRBJ1-3; D is ambiguous. V lost 6 bases, J lost 0 bases, and 15 bases lay in between. This CDR3 contains 16 residues. Per the germline V gene, CDR1 is LNHDA and CDR2 is SQIVND (reference sequence).

This clonotype has only a few counts. CDR3 region: CASSKGQLSSYEQYF. The CDR3 nucleotides are TGTGCCAGCAGCAAAGGACAGCTAAGCTCCTACGAGCAGTACTTC. The chain joins TRBV6-1 to TRBJ2-7, with D possibly TRBD1 on 6 matching bases. The CDR3 runs 15 residues. The V and J ends lost 6 bases and 0 bases respectively, with 15 bases between them. From germline, CDR1 is MNHNS and CDR2 SASEGT.

The gene calls are TRBV7-2 and TRBJ1-1, with 10 nucleotides matching TRBD1. Germline V CDR1 and CDR2: SGHTA, FQGNSA. This CDR3 spans 17 amino acids. With V trimmed by 1 base and J by 1 base, 6 bases remained unmatched. DNA for the CDR3: TGTGCCAGCAGCTTAGGGTGGACAGGGGGATCGAACACTGAAGCTTTCTTT. Its translation is CASSLGWTGGSNTEAFF.

V gene TRBV12-3 or TRBV12-4 combines with J gene TRBJ2-1; 12 nucleotides align to TRBD2. This CDR3 spans 16 amino acids. J was trimmed by 3 bases and V by 6 bases; bases with no gene match: 6. CDR3 protein: CASSRELAGGYNEQFF. CDR3 coding DNA: TGTGCCAGCAGCAGAGAACTAGCGGGAGGCTACAATGAGCAGTTCTTC.

V is TRBV27 and J is TRBJ2-7; D possibly matches TRBD1 or TRBD2 (7 bases each). CDR3 length: 15 residues. Germline V lookup: CDR1 MNHEY, CDR2 SMNVEV (reference sequence). Trimming took 6 bases from V and 0 from J, leaving 15 bases between them. This CDR3 reads CASRPAGQSSYEQYF. The CDR3 DNA sequence: TGTGCCAGCAGGCCAGCGGGACAGAGCTCCTACGAGCAGTACTTC.

V gene TRBV27 combines with J gene TRBJ2-1; D ambiguous. The ends were cut back, 9 bases at V and 6 bases at J, with 15 bases in the middle. Germline V CDR1 and CDR2: MNHEY, SMNVEV (reference sequence). The CDR3 sequence is 13 residues long. The CDR3 sequence is CASNKVPSNEQFF. The CDR3 DNA sequence: TGTGCCAGTAACAAAGTGCCTAGCAATGAGCAGTTCTTC.

This rearrangement joins TRBV24-1 to TRBJ2-1, with a tentative D call TRBD2 (5 bases). Germline loops: CDR1 KGHDR, CDR2 SFDVKD. V was pared by 1 base and J by 9 bases, with 12 bases between. The CDR3 length is 14 residues. The CDR3, as DNA: TGTGCCACCAGTGATTTCCGAGGGCCTACTGAGCAGTTCTTC. This sequence encodes CATSDFRGPTEQFF.

The rearrangement uses TRBV4-2 and TRBJ2-7; unclear D gene. Germline V CDR1 and CDR2: LGHNA, YNFKEQ. V lost 0 bases, J lost 6 bases, and 6 bases lay in between. This CDR3 spans 12 amino acids. The CDR3 reads CASSQDHLEQYF. The CDR3 DNA reads TGTGCCAGCAGCCAAGACCACCTCGAGCAGTACTTC.

This clonotype was observed many times. The chain has TRBV20-1 and TRBJ2-5; possible D gene TRBD1, 5 bases. The CDR3 sequence is 13 residues long. V dropped 5 bases and J dropped 1 base, with 11 bases sitting between them. Germline V gene data show CDR1 as DFQATT and CDR2 as SNEGSKA (reference sequence). The CDR3 nucleotides are TGCAGTGCTGCCCGACAGCTCCAAGAGACCCAGTACTTC. This translates into CSAARQLQETQYF.

This clonotype occurred many times. The gene calls are TRBV20-1 and TRBJ2-7, with 10 positions matching TRBD1. The CDR3 sequence is 13 residues long. Germline lookup yields CDR1 DFQATT and CDR2 SNEGSKA (reference sequence). Trimming at V came to 4 bases and at J to 3 bases, leaving 3 bases not matched to a gene. The CDR3 protein is CSATRTGGYEQYF. The CDR3 DNA sequence: TGCAGTGCTACGAGGACAGGGGGCTACGAGCAGTACTTC.

This clonotype showed up just a few times. The V call is TRBV7-3, the J call TRBJ2-5; the D is unclear. The germline V gene encodes CDR1 SGHTA and CDR2 FQGTGA. The germline V and J ends were trimmed by 4 bases and 5 bases, with 8 bases remaining between them. The CDR3 runs to 12 residues. The CDR3 DNA follows: TGTGCCAGCAGCTCCCAAAAGGAGACCCAGTACTTC. It yields the protein CASSSQKETQYF.

This clonotype was recorded many times. This sequence joins TRBV28 and TRBJ1-6; D ambiguous. The germline V gene encodes CDR1 MDHEN and CDR2 SYDVKM. Between the trimmed V and J ends, which lost 4 bases and 9 bases, there was a span of 10 bases. This CDR3 comprises 13 residues. The CDR3 region has the DNA TGTGCCAGCAGTTCATCCTTAGGTTCACCCCTCCACTTT. Residues: CASSSSLGSPLHF.